This TCR beta chain was found in a study of T cell responses to AZD1222 COVID-19 vaccine. Clones were sequenced by immunoSEQ multiplex PCR, and TCRdb holds only the in-frame ones, with some missing. The sample gives about 93,000 clones, about nine tenths of which show up once; approximately 3% is in the top ten. CDR3 length: 17 amino acids. CDR1 is SGHRS, CDR2 YFSETQ, per germline. Unmatched junction bases numbered 8, after V lost 0 bases and J lost 5 bases. Only one count was recorded for this clone. This chain connects TRBV5-1 to TRBJ2-7; TRBD2 matches at 13 bases. The origin of this receptor is an adult in good health. The sequencing here drew on peripheral blood, taken on day 0 of MenACWY control vaccination. The CDR3 loop is CASSLVSIGTSGDEQYF. DNA of the CDR3: TGCGCCAGCAGCTTGGTATCAATCGGGACTAGCGGGGACGAGCAGTACTTC.